The sample holds a few counts of the clone carrying this TCR beta chain. Its target is unknown. The sample originates from a study of a mutant IDH1 vaccine in newly diagnosed glioma. Study as a whole: Males made up approximately 60% and females roughly 40% of treated patients, whose mean age was roughly 40 years. Before enrollment, the patients had been treated with radiotherapy alone, temozolomide alone, or both together. Most of them had received both.

The V segment lost 7 bases and the J segment 7 bases; nucleotides outside the gene matches: 2. The germline V gene has CDR1 LNHDA and CDR2 SQIVND (reference sequence). CDR3 size: 14 residues. Indicated time point: week 35, safety follow-up. All doses held 300 ug of mutant IDH1 20-mer peptide, with topical imiquimod. The method was immunoSEQ multiplex PCR; TCRdb's version includes in-frame clones alone and lacks a portion of them. The table records about 47,000 clones, around 89% of them present only once. The chain joins TRBV19 to TRBJ2-1; TRBD2 aligns across 15 bases. The source material was PBMCs, sampled from a glioma patient whose treatment included an IDH1 peptide vaccine. The TCR was taken from a woman aged 40 to 50 with glioma. In DNA, the CDR3 is TGTGCCAGTATTGGGACTAGCGGGAGGAATGAGCAGTTCTTC. Translation: CASIGTSGRNEQFF.